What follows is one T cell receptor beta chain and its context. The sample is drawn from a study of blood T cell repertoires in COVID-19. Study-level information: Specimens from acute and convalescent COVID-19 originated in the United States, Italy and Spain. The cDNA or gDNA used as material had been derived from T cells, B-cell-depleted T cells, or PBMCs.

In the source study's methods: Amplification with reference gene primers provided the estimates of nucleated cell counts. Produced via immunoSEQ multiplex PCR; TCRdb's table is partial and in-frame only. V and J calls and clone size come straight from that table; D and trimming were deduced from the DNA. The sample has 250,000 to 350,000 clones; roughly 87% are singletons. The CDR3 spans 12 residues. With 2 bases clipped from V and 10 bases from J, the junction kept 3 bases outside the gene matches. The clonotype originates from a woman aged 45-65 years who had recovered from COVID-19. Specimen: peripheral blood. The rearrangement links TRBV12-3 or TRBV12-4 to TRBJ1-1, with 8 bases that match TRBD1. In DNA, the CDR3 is TGTGCCAGCAGTTTACAGGGGGCGCGAGCTTTCTTT. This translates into CASSLQGARAFF.